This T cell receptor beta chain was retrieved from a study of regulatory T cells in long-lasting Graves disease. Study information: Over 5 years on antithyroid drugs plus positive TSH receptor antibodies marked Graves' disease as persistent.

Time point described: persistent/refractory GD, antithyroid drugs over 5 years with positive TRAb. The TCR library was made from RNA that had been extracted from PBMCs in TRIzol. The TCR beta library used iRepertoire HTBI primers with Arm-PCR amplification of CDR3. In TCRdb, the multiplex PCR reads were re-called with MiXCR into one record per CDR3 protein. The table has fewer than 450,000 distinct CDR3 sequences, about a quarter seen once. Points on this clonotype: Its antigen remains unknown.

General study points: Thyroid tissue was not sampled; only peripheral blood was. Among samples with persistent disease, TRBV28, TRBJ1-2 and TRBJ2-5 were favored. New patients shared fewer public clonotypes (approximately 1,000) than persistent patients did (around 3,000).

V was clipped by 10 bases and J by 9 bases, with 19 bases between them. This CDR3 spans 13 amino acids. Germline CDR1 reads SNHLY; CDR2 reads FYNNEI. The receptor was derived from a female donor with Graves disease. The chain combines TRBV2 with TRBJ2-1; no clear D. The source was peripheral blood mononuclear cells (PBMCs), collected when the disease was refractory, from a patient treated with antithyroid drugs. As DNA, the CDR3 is TGTGCCACTACACTGAGGTGGTTTGCTGAGCAGTTCTTC. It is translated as CATTLRWFAEQFF.